This is a list of T cell receptor beta chains from one sample in a study of cytomegalovirus exposure and HLA in healthy donors. The method was immunoSEQ multiplex PCR; TCRdb's version includes in-frame clones alone and lacks a portion of them. The data contain 90,000 to 150,000 clones, roughly 82% of them singletons. The sample was PBMCs. These receptors were collected from a human donor in good health. Both conserved end residues are part of each CDR3. The order of the fields is J gene, V gene, D gene, clone size, CDR3 protein. The D gene is left open where the match is weak. The size of a clone is reported for some rows only, either as once, few or many, or as a class for expanded clones.

J gene: .
V gene: TRBV7-2
D gene: TRBD1
clone size: once
CDR3 protein: CASSFRQGPNEQYF

J gene: TRBJ2-1
V gene: TRBV6-5
D gene: .
clone size: .
CDR3 protein: CASSYSSLQFF

J gene: TRBJ1-2
V gene: TRBV11-2
D gene: TRBD1
clone size: .
CDR3 protein: CASSLDRFGTGGGGYTF

J gene: TRBJ1-4
V gene: TRBV10-3
D gene: TRBD1
clone size: .
CDR3 protein: CAIRGQGYNEKLFF

J gene: TRBJ2-1
V gene: TRBV5-4
D gene: .
clone size: .
CDR3 protein: CASSFAGGSYNEQFF

J gene: TRBJ2-1
V gene: TRBV2
D gene: TRBD2
clone size: .
CDR3 protein: CASTTSGRHEQFF

J gene: TRBJ2-4
V gene: TRBV19
D gene: .
clone size: once
CDR3 protein: CASSIEAGAGIQYF

J gene: TRBJ2-7
V gene: TRBV27
D gene: .
clone size: .
CDR3 protein: CASSLGVSATYEQYF

J gene: TRBJ1-1
V gene: TRBV19
D gene: .
clone size: few
CDR3 protein: CASSIRGQRNTEAFF

J gene: TRBJ2-2
V gene: TRBV6-5
D gene: .
clone size: .
CDR3 protein: CASSSSTDSPTGELFF

J gene: TRBJ2-1
V gene: TRBV7-9
D gene: .
clone size: .
CDR3 protein: CASSLRGTTNNEQFF

J gene: TRBJ2-3
V gene: TRBV4-1
D gene: .
clone size: .
CDR3 protein: CASSHPTVSTDTQYF

J gene: TRBJ2-7
V gene: TRBV30
D gene: TRBD2
clone size: .
CDR3 protein: CAWTTGTSADEQYF

J gene: TRBJ2-2
V gene: TRBV5-1
D gene: TRBD2
clone size: .
CDR3 protein: CASREGTNTGELFF

J gene: TRBJ2-7
V gene: TRBV28
D gene: TRBD2
clone size: once
CDR3 protein: CASSRGTSGSYEQYF

J gene: TRBJ2-5
V gene: TRBV19
D gene: TRBD1
clone size: once
CDR3 protein: CASRESDRGRETQYF

J gene: TRBJ2-7
V gene: TRBV6-5
D gene: TRBD2
clone size: .
CDR3 protein: CASGRLAGPPYEQYF

J gene: TRBJ1-5
V gene: TRBV19
D gene: .
clone size: .
CDR3 protein: CASSISGGVGQPQHF

J gene: TRBJ1-2
V gene: TRBV13
D gene: .
clone size: .
CDR3 protein: CASSGQGRYGYTF

J gene: TRBJ2-1
V gene: TRBV5-5
D gene: TRBD2
clone size: .
CDR3 protein: CASSGGGAGENNEQFF

J gene: TRBJ2-7
V gene: TRBV7-9
D gene: .
clone size: .
CDR3 protein: CASSQTSFLLYEQYF

J gene: TRBJ2-2
V gene: TRBV28
D gene: .
clone size: .
CDR3 protein: CASSLAGAGELFF

J gene: TRBJ2-7
V gene: TRBV6-5
D gene: TRBD2
clone size: .
CDR3 protein: CASSSTGTRDYEQYF

J gene: TRBJ2-3
V gene: TRBV21-1
D gene: .
clone size: .
CDR3 protein: CASSSLKREATDTQYF

J gene: TRBJ2-7
V gene: TRBV27
D gene: TRBD1
clone size: once
CDR3 protein: CASSLRGPGQGPYEQYF

J gene: TRBJ2-1
V gene: TRBV5-8
D gene: .
clone size: once
CDR3 protein: CASSLVGAYNEQFF

J gene: TRBJ1-5
V gene: TRBV5-1
D gene: .
clone size: .
CDR3 protein: CASSLAAANGNQPQHF

J gene: TRBJ2-1
V gene: TRBV5-1
D gene: .
clone size: .
CDR3 protein: CASSPKAAGNEQFF

J gene: TRBJ1-3
V gene: TRBV18
D gene: .
clone size: .
CDR3 protein: CASSLAPADSSGNTIYF

J gene: TRBJ1-1
V gene: TRBV5-1
D gene: .
clone size: .
CDR3 protein: CASSLQEYTEAFF

J gene: TRBJ2-3
V gene: TRBV28
D gene: TRBD2
clone size: few
CDR3 protein: CASSLKTSGQYF

J gene: TRBJ1-6
V gene: TRBV18
D gene: TRBD1
clone size: .
CDR3 protein: CASSPWEGQGRDGALHF

J gene: TRBJ2-7
V gene: TRBV11-3
D gene: .
clone size: .
CDR3 protein: CASSSFTDEQYF

J gene: TRBJ2-7
V gene: TRBV6-5
D gene: TRBD1
clone size: few
CDR3 protein: CASSLQGANEQYF

J gene: TRBJ2-1
V gene: TRBV19
D gene: .
clone size: .
CDR3 protein: CASSMSQNPPYNEQFF

J gene: TRBJ2-1
V gene: TRBV13
D gene: TRBD2
clone size: .
CDR3 protein: CASSYNSGRAYNEQFF

J gene: TRBJ2-1
V gene: TRBV28
D gene: TRBD2
clone size: .
CDR3 protein: CASSLQREGKNEQFF

J gene: TRBJ2-3
V gene: TRBV30
D gene: TRBD2
clone size: .
CDR3 protein: CAWSSGNTDTQYF

J gene: TRBJ1-1
V gene: TRBV9
D gene: .
clone size: .
CDR3 protein: CASSVVQGLATEAFF

J gene: TRBJ2-1
V gene: TRBV2
D gene: .
clone size: .
CDR3 protein: CASRTGHSYNEQFF

J gene: TRBJ2-1
V gene: TRBV4-2
D gene: TRBD2
clone size: .
CDR3 protein: CASSTPLSGRAGNEQFF

J gene: TRBJ1-1
V gene: TRBV10-3
D gene: .
clone size: .
CDR3 protein: CAITPGGSTNTEAFF

J gene: TRBJ1-6
V gene: TRBV27
D gene: TRBD1
clone size: .
CDR3 protein: CASSLQGANSPLHF

J gene: TRBJ2-1
V gene: TRBV19
D gene: .
clone size: .
CDR3 protein: CASSVTNSYNEQFF

J gene: TRBJ2-5
V gene: TRBV10-3
D gene: .
clone size: .
CDR3 protein: CAISEAAPQETQYF

J gene: TRBJ2-3
V gene: TRBV11-2
D gene: .
clone size: .
CDR3 protein: CASSFTGYSTDTQYF

J gene: TRBJ1-2
V gene: TRBV4-1
D gene: TRBD1
clone size: .
CDR3 protein: CASSQVRQGPYYGYTF

J gene: TRBJ2-1
V gene: TRBV2
D gene: .
clone size: .
CDR3 protein: CASSEGGSYSDNEQFF

J gene: TRBJ1-1
V gene: TRBV5-8
D gene: .
clone size: few
CDR3 protein: CASSSVPEAFF

J gene: TRBJ2-5
V gene: TRBV9
D gene: .
clone size: few
CDR3 protein: CASSPRYPQETQYF

J gene: TRBJ1-2
V gene: TRBV25-1
D gene: .
clone size: .
CDR3 protein: CASSDLGVQNYGYTF

J gene: TRBJ2-5
V gene: TRBV19
D gene: TRBD1
clone size: once
CDR3 protein: CASTDPSGTGGETQYF

J gene: TRBJ1-1
V gene: TRBV7-9
D gene: .
clone size: few
CDR3 protein: CASSPGGITEAFF

J gene: TRBJ2-1
V gene: TRBV4-2
D gene: .
clone size: .
CDR3 protein: CASSQDGQHPFF

J gene: TRBJ1-5
V gene: TRBV9
D gene: .
clone size: few
CDR3 protein: CASSVGEGYNQPQHF

J gene: TRBJ1-5
V gene: TRBV7-6
D gene: .
clone size: .
CDR3 protein: CASSLGPGDQPQHF

J gene: TRBJ2-7
V gene: TRBV5-6
D gene: TRBD1
clone size: .
CDR3 protein: CASSLPGQGGHEQYF